This TCR beta chain was retrieved from a study of T cell clusters in autoimmune cytopenias. In the study overall: TRB sequencing had a median about 50,000 reads and approximately 2,200 distinct clonotypes per sample. General observations from the study: A dominant lymphoma-associated repertoire apparently masked the cluster-lack signature in secondary cytopenia versus chronic lymphocytic leukemia.

Looked up from germline, CDR1 is SGHVS and CDR2 is FNYEAQ. The CDR3 has 13 residues. TRB amplification used approximately 270 ng of peripheral blood genomic DNA. This clonotype is medium-sized by frequency. As yet, its antigen is unknown. One tube held mixed TRB-A and TRB-B primer pools for touch-down PCR. TCRdb reprocessed the multiplex PCR reads and reports one entry per CDR3 protein, with no DNA. This listing includes 3,000 to 4,000 distinct CDR3 sequences. Sequenced sample: peripheral blood. The genes are TRBV7-6 and TRBJ2-7. The origin of this receptor is a human donor with an autoimmune cytopenia, with autoimmune hepatitis or in good health (not recorded which). The CDR3 spells CASSHGSSYEQYF. Based on the CDR3 plus reference TRBV7-6 and TRBJ2-7, the full variable domain is GAGVSQSPRYKVTKRGQDVALRCDPISGHVSLYWYRQALGQGPEFLTYFNYEAQQDKSGLPNDRFSAERPEGSISTLTIQRTEQRDSAMYRCASSHGSSYEQYFGPGTRLTVT.